These T cell receptor beta chains were read from a single sample in a study of tumor and adjacent non-tumor tissue in lung cancer. From the multiplex PCR reads, TCRdb called clonotypes with MiXCR, one entry per CDR3 protein. The sample shows 91,000 or so distinct CDR3 sequences, roughly 66% of them seen only once. Sequenced sample: lung tumor tissue. The source of these receptors is a man in his fifties or sixties with non-small cell lung cancer. CDR3s include the opening cysteine and the closing phenylalanine or tryptophan. Each record gives: clone size, D gene, J gene, V gene, CDR3 length, CDR3 DNA, CDR3 protein. A D gene is named only where the DNA matches it firmly. Expanded clones get a size class; other rows say once, few or many, or leave the size out.

abundance: -; d_gene: -; j_gene: TRBJ1-5; v_gene: TRBV20-1; len: 14; CDR3nt: TGCAATGCTAGAAGCCGGACAATCAATCAGCCCCAGCATTTT; CDR3aa: CNARSRTINQPQHF
abundance: once; d_gene: -; j_gene: TRBJ2-6; v_gene: TRBV6-5; len: 15; CDR3nt: TGTGCCAGCAGTCACCGTCAGTATGGGGCCAACATCCTGACTTTC; CDR3aa: CASSHRQYGANILTF
abundance: once; d_gene: -; j_gene: TRBJ1-1; v_gene: TRBV10-2; len: 14; CDR3nt: TGCGCCAGCAGTGAGGACGGAATGAACATAGAAGCTTTCTTT; CDR3aa: CASSEDGMNIEAFF
abundance: many; d_gene: TRBD2; j_gene: TRBJ2-5; v_gene: TRBV4-1; len: 16; CDR3nt: TGCGCCAGCAGCCAAGAGGGACTAGCGGGGGAAGAGACCCAGTACTTC; CDR3aa: CASSQEGLAGEETQYF
abundance: few; d_gene: -; j_gene: TRBJ1-1; v_gene: TRBV28; len: 14; CDR3nt: TGTGCCAGCAGTTTGAGGGGGGCGGTCACTGGAGCTTTCTTT; CDR3aa: CASSLRGAVTGAFF
abundance: -; d_gene: -; j_gene: TRBJ2-2; v_gene: TRBV6-1; len: 15; CDR3nt: TGTGTCAGCAGACCCCAAGATGGGTCAACCGGGGAGCTGTTTTTT; CDR3aa: CVSRPQDGSTGELFF
abundance: medium-sized; d_gene: TRBD1; j_gene: TRBJ1-2; v_gene: TRBV29-1; len: 12; CDR3nt: TGCAGCGTGCAAGGGGGCGGCTATGGCTACACCTTC; CDR3aa: CSVQGGGYGYTF
abundance: -; d_gene: -; j_gene: TRBJ2-2; v_gene: TRBV30; len: 14; CDR3nt: TGTACCTGGAGTGTAGGGGTAATCACCGGGGAGCTGTTTTTT; CDR3aa: CTWSVGVITGELFF
abundance: -; d_gene: -; j_gene: TRBJ2-1; v_gene: TRBV29-1; len: 15; CDR3nt: TGCAGCGTTGAAGGGACTCTCCTCTCCAACAATAAGCAGTTCTTC; CDR3aa: CSVEGTLLSNNKQFF
abundance: many; d_gene: TRBD1; j_gene: TRBJ1-6; v_gene: TRBV6-5; len: 17; CDR3nt: TGTGCCAGCAGTTACGGACCTTCGACAGGGGCTAATTCACCCCTCCACTTT; CDR3aa: CASSYGPSTGANSPLHF
abundance: many; d_gene: -; j_gene: TRBJ2-7; v_gene: TRBV28; len: 14; CDR3nt: TGTGCCAGCAGTTTCATAGGGGCCTTATACGAGCAGTACTTC; CDR3aa: CASSFIGALYEQYF
abundance: -; d_gene: -; j_gene: TRBJ1-1; v_gene: TRBV6-6; len: 15; CDR3nt: TGTGCCAGCAGGCCAAACACTGGGGCGAACATTGAAGCTTTCTTT; CDR3aa: CASRPNTGANIEAFF
abundance: -; d_gene: TRBD1; j_gene: TRBJ2-7; v_gene: TRBV6-1; len: 13; CDR3nt: TGTGCCAACAGGGAACAGGGGGCCCACGAGCAGTACTTC; CDR3aa: CANREQGAHEQYF
abundance: once; d_gene: TRBD1; j_gene: TRBJ1-1; v_gene: TRBV29-1; len: 19; CDR3nt: TGCGGCGCTGAAGAAAATCACAAAGGGGGGACAGCATTGAACACTGAAGCTTTCTTT; CDR3aa: CGAEENHKGGTALNTEAFF
abundance: -; d_gene: TRBD2; j_gene: TRBJ2-1; v_gene: TRBV6-4; len: 14; CDR3nt: TGTGCCAGCAGTGACTCGGGGGACTACAATGAGCAGCTCTTC; CDR3aa: CASSDSGDYNEQLF
abundance: -; d_gene: -; j_gene: TRBJ2-1; v_gene: TRBV4-1; len: 16; CDR3nt: TGCGCCAGCAGCCAAGCGAGTGCTATACCTTACAATGAGCATTTCTTC; CDR3aa: CASSQASAIPYNEHFF
abundance: -; d_gene: -; j_gene: TRBJ2-3; v_gene: TRBV11-2; len: 13; CDR3nt: TGTGCCAGCACTTTTGCCAGCACAGATTCGCTGTATTTT; CDR3aa: CASTFASTDSLYF
abundance: many; d_gene: -; j_gene: TRBJ2-2; v_gene: TRBV7-8; len: 14; CDR3nt: TGTGCCAGCAGCATCCGGGACAAAGCCGGGGAGCTGTTTTTT; CDR3aa: CASSIRDKAGELFF
abundance: -; d_gene: -; j_gene: TRBJ2-2; v_gene: TRBV5-6; len: 13; CDR3nt: TGTGCCAGCAGATGTCTCGACGCCGGGCAGCTGTTTTTT; CDR3aa: CASRCLDAGQLFF
abundance: -; d_gene: -; j_gene: TRBJ2-7; v_gene: TRBV29-1; len: 12; CDR3nt: TGTAACGTTACTACAGAGTCCTACGAGCAGTACTTC; CDR3aa: CNVTTESYEQYF
abundance: -; d_gene: -; j_gene: TRBJ2-2; v_gene: TRBV5-1; len: 15; CDR3nt: TGCGCCAGCAGCCTGGCGGTCAGATACAGCGGGGAGCTGTTTTTT; CDR3aa: CASSLAVRYSGELFF
abundance: -; d_gene: -; j_gene: TRBJ2-3; v_gene: TRBV11-2; len: 13; CDR3nt: TGTGGCAGCAGCTCCCGACCCACAGATACGCAGTACTTT; CDR3aa: CGSSSRPTDTQYF
abundance: -; d_gene: -; j_gene: TRBJ2-3; v_gene: TRBV4-1; len: 16; CDR3nt: TGCGCCAGCAGCCAAGACACAGAGTTCCGCGAAGATACGCAGTATTTT; CDR3aa: CASSQDTEFREDTQYF
abundance: -; d_gene: -; j_gene: TRBJ2-5; v_gene: TRBV11-3; len: 15; CDR3nt: TGTACCTGCAGCTTAGATGCGGGATACGAAGAGACCCGGTACTTC; CDR3aa: CTCSLDAGYEETRYF
abundance: -; d_gene: -; j_gene: TRBJ2-3; v_gene: TRBV6-2/TRBV6-3; len: 17; CDR3nt: TGTGCCATCAGTCGCCGACTAGTACAAACTAGCACAGATATGCAGTATTTT; CDR3aa: CAISRRLVQTSTDMQYF
abundance: many; d_gene: TRBD2; j_gene: TRBJ2-3; v_gene: TRBV29-1; len: 17; CDR3nt: TGCAGCGCTGGGGGGCTAGCGGGATCTCTAAGCACAGATACGCAGTATTTT; CDR3aa: CSAGGLAGSLSTDTQYF
abundance: -; d_gene: -; j_gene: TRBJ2-2; v_gene: TRBV4-2; len: 12; CDR3nt: TGTGTCAGCAGTCAAACGTCGCAGGAGCTGTTTTTT; CDR3aa: CVSSQTSQELFF
abundance: -; d_gene: -; j_gene: TRBJ2-2; v_gene: TRBV4-1; len: 16; CDR3nt: TGCGCCAGCAGCCAAGAACCCTTCAGGGCGGCCGTGGAGCTGTTTTTT; CDR3aa: CASSQEPFRAAVELFF
abundance: -; d_gene: -; j_gene: TRBJ1-2; v_gene: TRBV20-1; len: 14; CDR3nt: -; CDR3aa: CSTSPPLQFYDCTF
abundance: medium-sized; d_gene: -; j_gene: TRBJ2-2; v_gene: TRBV11-1; len: 14; CDR3nt: TGTGCCAGCAGTCAAACACGGAACACCGGGGAGCTGTTTTTT; CDR3aa: CASSQTRNTGELFF
abundance: many; d_gene: TRBD1; j_gene: TRBJ1-2; v_gene: TRBV4-1; len: 18; CDR3nt: TGCGCCAGCAGCCAAACCGGGACAGGGGGCAGAGGCTACTATGGCTACACCTTC; CDR3aa: CASSQTGTGGRGYYGYTF
abundance: many; d_gene: -; j_gene: TRBJ1-1; v_gene: TRBV5-6; len: 14; CDR3nt: TGTGCCAGCAGCTTGGACGACACAGGGACTGAAGCTTTCTTT; CDR3aa: CASSLDDTGTEAFF
abundance: -; d_gene: TRBD1; j_gene: TRBJ1-4; v_gene: TRBV4-3; len: 14; CDR3nt: TGCGGCAGTAGCTATGGACAGGGAGATGAAAAACTGTTTTTT; CDR3aa: CGSSYGQGDEKLFF
abundance: -; d_gene: TRBD1; j_gene: TRBJ1-2; v_gene: TRBV5-4; len: 13; CDR3nt: TGTGCCATCAGCTCCGACAGGGACCGCGGCTACACCTTC; CDR3aa: CAISSDRDRGYTF
abundance: many; d_gene: TRBD2; j_gene: TRBJ2-1; v_gene: TRBV4-2; len: 16; CDR3nt: TGTGCCAGCAGCCAACCGGGACTAGCGTCTTACAATGAGCAGTTCTTC; CDR3aa: CASSQPGLASYNEQFF
abundance: -; d_gene: -; j_gene: TRBJ2-1; v_gene: TRBV6-2/TRBV6-3; len: 15; CDR3nt: TGTGCCAGCGTCGATACGATAAGCTCGTACAATGAGCAGTTCTTC; CDR3aa: CASVDTISSYNEQFF
abundance: large; d_gene: -; j_gene: TRBJ2-1; v_gene: TRBV14; len: 13; CDR3nt: TGTGCCAGCAGCTCCAACTTAAACAATGAGCAGTTCTTC; CDR3aa: CASSSNLNNEQFF